The T cell receptor (beta chain) under discussion was sequenced for a study of long-term antiretroviral therapy in people with HIV. Study-wide points: Upon ART, diversity increased but remained lower than transplant donor controls.

Worth noting for this clone: What it recognizes is unknown.

This CDR3 comprises 12 residues. Trimming removed 5 bases at V and 7 bases at J, with 8 bases between. CDR1 is SEHNR, CDR2 FQNEAQ, per germline (reference sequence). Run at survey level, the immunoSEQ assay was version v3.0. Method: immunoSEQ multiplex PCR; TCRdb's copy keeps in-frame clones and lacks some. The data hold 23,000 or so clones, with over 75% observed a single time. The TCR sequence derives from a man aged 45-60 years with HIV. The material sequenced was unsorted PBMCs, taken 0.3 years after starting antiretroviral therapy. The chain uses TRBV7-9 and TRBJ2-2, with D possibly TRBD1 on 5 matching bases. The DNA of the CDR3 is TGTGCCAGCAGCCAAGGGGTCGGGGAGCTGTTTTTT. Translated, it gives CASSQGVGELFF.